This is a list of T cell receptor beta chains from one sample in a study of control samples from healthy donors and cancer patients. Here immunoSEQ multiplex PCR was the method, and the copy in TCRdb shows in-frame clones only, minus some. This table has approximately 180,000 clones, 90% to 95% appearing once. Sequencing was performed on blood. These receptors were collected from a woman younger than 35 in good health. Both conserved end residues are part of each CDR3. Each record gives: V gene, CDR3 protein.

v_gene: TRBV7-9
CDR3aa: CASSPPGSSQKAFF

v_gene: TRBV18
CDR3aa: CASSPARDHYGYTF

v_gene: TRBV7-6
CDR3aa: CASSFTVYPSYNEQFF

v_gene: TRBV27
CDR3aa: CASSFFRGPYEQYF

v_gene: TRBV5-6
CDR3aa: CASSRRRLEKLFF

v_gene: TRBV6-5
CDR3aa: CASSRGPNQPQHF

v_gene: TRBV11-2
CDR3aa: CASSLYGGNQPQHF

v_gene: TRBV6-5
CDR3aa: CASFGVRGNTEAFF

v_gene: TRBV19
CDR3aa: CASSIGLTNYGYTF

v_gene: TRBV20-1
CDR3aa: CSAIDPGGSPLHF

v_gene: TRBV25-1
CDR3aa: CASSEFRDQETQYF

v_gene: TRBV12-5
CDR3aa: CASGLGRGNEKLFF

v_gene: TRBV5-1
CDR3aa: CASNLGQGVGGYTF

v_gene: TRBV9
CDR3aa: CASSVDGDSTDTQYF

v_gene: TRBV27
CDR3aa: CASRGGRYTEAFF

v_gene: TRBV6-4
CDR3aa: CASRKNSGTIGNEQFF

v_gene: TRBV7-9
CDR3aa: CASSLRVGDNEQFF

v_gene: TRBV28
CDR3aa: CASRGRLAHTYNEQFF

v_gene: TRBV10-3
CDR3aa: CAISEQKGADTQYF

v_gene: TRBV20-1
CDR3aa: CSASYRSNTEAFF